The 20 T cell receptor beta chains reported below all come from one sample, sequenced in a study of T cells expressing NK-cell markers. Using the 5' RACE reads, TCRdb records one entry per CDR3 protein without DNA. The sample table sets out around 14,000 distinct CDR3 sequences. Sequenced material: blood T cells: a sorted CD56 or NKG2C T cell subset, CD4+ or CD8+ T cells, or bulk PBMC T cells (not recorded which). Every receptor here comes from a man aged 18 to 69 in good health.

J is TRBJ2-1 and V is TRBV3-1. The CDR3 is 13 residues long. Germline CDR1 reads LGHDT; CDR2 reads YNNKEL (reference sequence). CDR3 region: CASSQMSVNEQFF.

V gene TRBV4-2 combines with J gene TRBJ2-3; TCRdb's D gene call, TRBD2, goes unchecked for lack of DNA. This CDR3 is built from 16 residues. Germline V gives CDR1 LGHNA, CDR2 YNFKEQ. The CDR3 loop reads CASSPRVAGKGDTQYF.

The gene calls are TRBV28 and TRBJ2-7; lacking DNA, the TRBD1 call made by TCRdb goes unchecked. There are 15 residues in the CDR3. Germline lookup yields CDR1 MDHEN and CDR2 SYDVKM. This chain's CDR3 is CASSSRGTGNYEQYF.

This chain joins TRBV7-3 and TRBJ2-7. Germline V gene sequence: CDR1 SGHTA, CDR2 FQGTGA. The CDR3 spans 17 residues. This CDR3 is CASSLRRGWRHRGEQYF.

The chain links TRBV5-6 to TRBJ1-3; TCRdb calls TRBD1, which cannot be checked without DNA. CDR1 is SGHDT, CDR2 YYEEEE, per germline. The CDR3 totals 14 residues. The CDR3 sequence is CASSGQGTGNTIYF.

The V and J genes are TRBV7-8 and TRBJ1-1; TCRdb selects TRBD1, and the lack of DNA leaves this call unchecked. This CDR3 contains 15 residues. CDR1 is SGHVS and CDR2 is FQNEAQ in the germline V gene. The CDR3 region is CASSLVGDRDTEAFF.

The V and J genes are TRBV7-2 and TRBJ2-6. Germline V gene sequence: CDR1 SGHTA, CDR2 FQGNSA. The CDR3 covers 16 residues. CDR3 sequence reads: CASSLVGSSGANVLTF.

The chain links TRBV7-9 to TRBJ2-5. Germline V gives CDR1 SEHNR, CDR2 FQNEAQ (reference sequence). This CDR3 is built from 17 residues. The CDR3 here is CASSLASLNQFVGTQYF.

V and J are TRBV4-1 and TRBJ1-5; no DNA is available, so the TRBD1 call from TCRdb remains unchecked. The CDR3 has 20 amino acids. The germline CDR1 and CDR2 sequences are MGHRA and YSYEKL. CDR3 amino acids: CASSQFIQQGQGASNQPQHF.

J is TRBJ2-1 and V is TRBV5-1; TCRdb names TRBD1, which stays unverified in the absence of DNA. CDR1 and CDR2 from the germline V gene are SGHRS and YFSETQ. The CDR3 extends over 15 amino acids. This chain's CDR3 is CASSLSGTGYDEQFF.

The V and J genes are TRBV5-1 and TRBJ1-2; the D call from TCRdb, TRBD1, cannot be confirmed without DNA. CDR3 length: 15 residues. Germline values: CDR1 SGHRS, CDR2 YFSETQ. CDR3 in amino acids: CASSLDPARGDGYTF.

The CDR3 loop is CASSQGDSVGEKLFF. The gene calls are TRBV4-2 and TRBJ1-4. This CDR3 has 15 amino acids. CDR1 is LGHNA and CDR2 is YNFKEQ in the germline V gene.

The rearrangement uses TRBV10-2 and TRBJ2-5; TCRdb selects TRBD2, and the lack of DNA leaves this call unchecked. Germline V gives CDR1 WSHSY, CDR2 SAAADI. This CDR3 region has 13 residues. CDR3 sequence reads: CASGGGAWETQYF.

CDR3: CASSQDHRSNGYTF. The chain links TRBV4-3 to TRBJ1-2; TCRdb selects TRBD1, and the lack of DNA leaves this call unchecked. This CDR3 region has 14 residues. CDR1 LGHNA and CDR2 YSLEER come from the germline V gene.

The rearrangement joins TRBV2 to TRBJ1-4. This CDR3 comprises 12 residues. CDR1 and CDR2 (germline): SNHLY, FYNNEI. This CDR3 reads CASRGSGEKLFF.

The chain recombines TRBV5-1 with TRBJ2-5; with no DNA, the TCRdb D assignment of TRBD1 cannot be verified. Germline CDR1 reads SGHRS; CDR2 reads YFSETQ. This CDR3 is 14 amino acids long. CDR3 loop: CASSLARRAKTQYF.

The chain uses TRBV5-1 and TRBJ2-3; lacking DNA, the TRBD2 call made by TCRdb goes unchecked. The V gene's germline CDR1 is SGHRS and CDR2 YFSETQ. This CDR3 spans 14 amino acids. CDR3 region: CASSSGTVTDTQYF.

CDR3 sequence: CASSEGRGAATGELFF. V is TRBV2 and J is TRBJ2-2; checking the TCRdb D call of TRBD1 is not possible without DNA. This CDR3 has 16 amino acids. Germline assignment: CDR1 SNHLY and CDR2 FYNNEI.

The chain uses TRBV7-2 and TRBJ1-1. The CDR3 covers 17 residues. The V gene's germline CDR1 is SGHTA and CDR2 FQGNSA. The chain's CDR3 is CASSSGSRVFVNTEAFF.

The chain uses TRBV5-5 and TRBJ2-1. The CDR3 runs to 14 residues. Germline CDR1 and CDR2: SGHKS and YYEKEE (reference sequence). This CDR3 reads CASSLGLGYNEQFF.